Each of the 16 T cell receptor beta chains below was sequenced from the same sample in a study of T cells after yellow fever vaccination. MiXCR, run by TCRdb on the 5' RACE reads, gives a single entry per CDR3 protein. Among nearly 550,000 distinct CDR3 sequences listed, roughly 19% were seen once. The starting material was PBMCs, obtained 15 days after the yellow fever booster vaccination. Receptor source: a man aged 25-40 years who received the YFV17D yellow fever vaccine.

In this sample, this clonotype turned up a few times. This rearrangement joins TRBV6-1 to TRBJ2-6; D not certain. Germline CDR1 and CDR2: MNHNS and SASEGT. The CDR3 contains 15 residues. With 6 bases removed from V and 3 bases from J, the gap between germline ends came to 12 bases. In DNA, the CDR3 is TGTGCCAGCAGAAGAGATAGCTTTGGGGCCAACGTCCTGACTTTC. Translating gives CASRRDSFGANVLTF.

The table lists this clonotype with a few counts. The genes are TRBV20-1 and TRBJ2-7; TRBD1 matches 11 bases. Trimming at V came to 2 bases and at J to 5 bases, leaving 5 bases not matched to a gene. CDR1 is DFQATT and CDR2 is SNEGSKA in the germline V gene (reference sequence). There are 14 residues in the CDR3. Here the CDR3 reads CSARRGTGGNEQYF. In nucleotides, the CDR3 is TGCAGTGCTAGAAGAGGGACAGGGGGTAACGAGCAGTACTTC.

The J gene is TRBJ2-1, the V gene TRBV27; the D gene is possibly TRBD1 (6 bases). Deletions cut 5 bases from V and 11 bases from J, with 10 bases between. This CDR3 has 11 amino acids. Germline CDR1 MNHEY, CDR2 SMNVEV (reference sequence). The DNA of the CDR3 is TGTGCCAGCAGTCTCGGGACACAGCAGTTCTTC. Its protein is CASSLGTQQFF.

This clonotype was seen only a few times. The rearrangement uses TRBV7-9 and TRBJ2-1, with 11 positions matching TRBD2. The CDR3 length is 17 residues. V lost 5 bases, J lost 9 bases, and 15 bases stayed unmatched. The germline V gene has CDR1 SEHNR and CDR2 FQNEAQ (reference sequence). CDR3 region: CASSLIQLAGAGGEQFF. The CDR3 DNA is TGTGCCAGCAGCCTTATACAACTAGCGGGAGCTGGAGGTGAGCAGTTCTTC.

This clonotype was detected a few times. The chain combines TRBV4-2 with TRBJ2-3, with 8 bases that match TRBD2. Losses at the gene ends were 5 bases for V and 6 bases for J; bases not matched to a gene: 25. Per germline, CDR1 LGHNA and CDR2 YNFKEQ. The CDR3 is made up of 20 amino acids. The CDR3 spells CASSIPFFGAGVSRLDTQYF. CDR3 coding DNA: TGTGCCAGCAGCATCCCCTTTTTCGGAGCGGGAGTATCCCGACTGGATACGCAGTATTTT.

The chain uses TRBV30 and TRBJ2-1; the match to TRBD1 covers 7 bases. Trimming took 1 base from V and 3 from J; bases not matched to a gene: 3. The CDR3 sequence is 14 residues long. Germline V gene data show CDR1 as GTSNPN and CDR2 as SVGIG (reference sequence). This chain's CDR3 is CAWSGGQNYNEQFF. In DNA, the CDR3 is TGTGCCTGGAGTGGGGGACAGAACTACAATGAGCAGTTCTTC.

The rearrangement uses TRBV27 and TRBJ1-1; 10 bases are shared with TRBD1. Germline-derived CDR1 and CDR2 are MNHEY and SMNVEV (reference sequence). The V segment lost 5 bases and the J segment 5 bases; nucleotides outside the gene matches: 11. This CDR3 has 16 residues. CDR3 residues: CASSTDRGTLWTEAFF. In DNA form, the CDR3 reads TGTGCCAGCAGTACGGACAGGGGGACCCTGTGGACTGAAGCTTTCTTT.

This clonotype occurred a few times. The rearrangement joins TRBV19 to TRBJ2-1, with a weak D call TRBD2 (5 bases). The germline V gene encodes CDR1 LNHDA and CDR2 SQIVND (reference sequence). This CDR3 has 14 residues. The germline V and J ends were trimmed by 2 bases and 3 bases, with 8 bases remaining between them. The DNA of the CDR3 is TGTGCCAGTAGTATACGTGGAGGCTACAATGAGCAGTTCTTC. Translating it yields CASSIRGGYNEQFF.

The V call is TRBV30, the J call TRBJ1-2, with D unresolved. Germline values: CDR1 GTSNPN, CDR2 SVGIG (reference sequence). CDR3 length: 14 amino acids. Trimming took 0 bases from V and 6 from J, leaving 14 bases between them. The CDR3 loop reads CAWSVISETHGYTF. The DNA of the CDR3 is TGTGCCTGGAGTGTAATTTCGGAAACCCATGGCTACACCTTC.

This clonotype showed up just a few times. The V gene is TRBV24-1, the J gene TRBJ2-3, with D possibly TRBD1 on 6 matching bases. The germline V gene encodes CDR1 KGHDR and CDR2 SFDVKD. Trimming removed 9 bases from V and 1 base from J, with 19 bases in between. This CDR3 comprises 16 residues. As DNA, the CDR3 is TGTGCCACCGCCTCTTCTACAGGGACGGGCACAGATACGCAGTATTTT. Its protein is CATASSTGTGTDTQYF.

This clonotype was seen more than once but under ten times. The CDR3 nucleotides read TGTGCCAGCATTCAATTAGGATACGAGCAGTACTTC. It specifies CASIQLGYEQYF. The rearrangement joins TRBV6-1 to TRBJ2-7; D remains unclear. The V end lost 7 bases, the J end lost 4 bases, and 11 bases lay between the germline ends. The length of the CDR3 is 12 residues. CDR1 is MNHNS, CDR2 SASEGT, per germline.

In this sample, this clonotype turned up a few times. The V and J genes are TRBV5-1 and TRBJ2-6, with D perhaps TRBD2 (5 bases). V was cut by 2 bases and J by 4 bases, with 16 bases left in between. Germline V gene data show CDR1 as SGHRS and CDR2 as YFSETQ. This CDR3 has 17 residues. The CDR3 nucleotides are TGCGCCAGCAGCTTTTCGGCCCGAGGGCTAGGGGCCAACGTCCTGACTTTC. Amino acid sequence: CASSFSARGLGANVLTF.

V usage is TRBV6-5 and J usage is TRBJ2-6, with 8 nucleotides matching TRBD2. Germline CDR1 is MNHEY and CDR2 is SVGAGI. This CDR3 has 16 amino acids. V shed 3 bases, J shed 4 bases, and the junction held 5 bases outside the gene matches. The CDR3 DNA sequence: TGTGCCAGCAGTTATTCGAGACTAGCGGGGGCCAACGTCCTGACTTTC. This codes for CASSYSRLAGANVLTF.

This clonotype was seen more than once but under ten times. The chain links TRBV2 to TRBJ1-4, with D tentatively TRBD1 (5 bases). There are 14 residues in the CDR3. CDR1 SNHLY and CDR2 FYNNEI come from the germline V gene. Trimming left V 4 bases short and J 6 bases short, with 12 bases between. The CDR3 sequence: CASSAGQGDEKLFF. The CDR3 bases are TGTGCCAGCAGTGCGGGGCAGGGAGATGAAAAACTGTTTTTT.

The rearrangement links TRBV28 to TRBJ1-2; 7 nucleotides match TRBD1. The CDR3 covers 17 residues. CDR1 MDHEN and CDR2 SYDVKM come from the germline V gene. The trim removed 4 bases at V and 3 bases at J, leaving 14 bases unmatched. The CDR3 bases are TGTGCCAGCAGTTCCCCCGGGACAGCATTCTACCACTATGGCTACACCTTC. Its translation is CASSSPGTAFYHYGYTF.

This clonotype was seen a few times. The CDR3 DNA reads TGTGCCACGTCGGAGGGGGTCACAGATACGCAGTATTTT. Translation gives CATSEGVTDTQYF. The chain recombines TRBV10-3 with TRBJ2-3; D tentatively reads TRBD1 or TRBD2 (6 bases each). Deletions cut 10 bases from V and 2 bases from J, with 13 bases between. CDR1 ENHRY and CDR2 SYGVKD come from the germline V gene. The CDR3 covers 13 residues.